A single sample is the source of the 7 T cell receptor beta chains below, sequenced in a study of chemoradiotherapy in HPV16-positive cancers. Assay: immunoSEQ multiplex PCR; the TCRdb copy retains only in-frame clones and omits some. Here the sample spans around 8,000 clones, 70% to 85% being singletons. Sampling was conducted from a patient who underwent chemoradiotherapy. The origin of the receptors is a human donor with HPV-associated anogenital cancer.

The CDR3 nucleotides are TGTGCCAGCAGCTTAGTGTATGGTTCACCCCTCCACTTT. Its protein is CASSLVYGSPLHF. This chain joins TRBV7-9 and TRBJ1-6; no clear D. The CDR3 sequence is 13 residues long. The ends were cut back, 1 base at V and 9 bases at J, with 7 bases in the middle. The germline V gene has CDR1 SEHNR and CDR2 FQNEAQ (reference sequence).

V and J are TRBV4-3 and TRBJ2-7, with D possibly being TRBD2 (5 bases). Germline loops: CDR1 LGHNA, CDR2 YSLEER. V lost 4 bases to trimming and J lost 1 base, with 8 bases between them. This CDR3 spans 13 amino acids. CDR3 sequence: CASSPSPSYEQYF. CDR3 bases: TGCGCCAGCAGCCCTAGCCCATCCTACGAGCAGTACTTC.

The chain joins TRBV4-1 to TRBJ1-3; TRBD1 might be the D (5 bases). The CDR3 consists of 19 residues. Germline assignment: CDR1 MGHRA and CDR2 YSYEKL. The V end was cut by 4 bases, the J end by 0 bases, with 22 bases between. The CDR3 loop is CASSPSAWDLKTSGNTIYF. The DNA for the CDR3 is TGCGCCAGCAGCCCCTCCGCCTGGGACCTCAAAACCTCTGGAAACACCATATATTTT.

The chain has TRBV28 and TRBJ2-5; maybe TRBD1 (6 bases). This CDR3 is built from 13 residues. The V and J ends lost 4 bases and 5 bases respectively, with 11 bases between them. CDR1 and CDR2 (germline): MDHEN, SYDVKM. CDR3 DNA: TGTGCCAGCAGTTCGACAGGTTGGGAGACCCAGTACTTC. Amino acids: CASSSTGWETQYF.

The V and J genes are TRBV5-6 and TRBJ1-6; 7 bases match TRBD1. Germline-derived CDR1 and CDR2 are SGHDT and YYEEEE. This CDR3 is built from 14 residues. V was pared by 3 bases and J by 7 bases, with 4 bases of the junction left unmatched. The CDR3 sequence: CASSSGTENSPLHF. CDR3 nucleotides: TGTGCCAGCAGCTCCGGGACAGAAAATTCACCCCTCCACTTT.

This clone has more than one count but fewer than ten. The V and J genes are TRBV2 and TRBJ1-5; D not resolved. Germline values: CDR1 SNHLY, CDR2 FYNNEI. Trimming removed 6 bases from V and 0 bases from J, with 6 bases in between. This CDR3 has 13 residues. The CDR3 DNA is TGTGCCAGCAGGGCAGATAGCAATCAGCCCCAGCATTTT. Encoded protein: CASRADSNQPQHF.

The chain employs TRBV19 and TRBJ2-7; either TRBD1 or TRBD2 may fit D (5 bases each). V was pared by 5 bases and J by 5 bases, with 7 bases between. The CDR3 consists of 11 residues. CDR1 LNHDA and CDR2 SQIVND come from the germline V gene (reference sequence). The CDR3 is CASSPGHEQYF. Here the CDR3 DNA reads TGTGCCAGTAGTCCGGGGCACGAGCAGTACTTC.